The 19 T cell receptor beta chains below all came from one sample that was sequenced in a study of spatial heterogeneity in lung cancer. Time point indicated: sample taken at primary tumor resection. Tumor, nontumor lung or frozen PBMC supplied whole RNA, sequenced without sorting. From the 5' RACE reads, TCRdb called clonotypes with MiXCR, one entry per CDR3 protein. The table shows roughly 49,000 distinct CDR3 sequences, with approximately 7% occurring only once. Sequencing was performed on PBMCs, taken at surgery. All receptors come from a female donor with early-stage non-small cell lung cancer.

This clonotype showed up just a few times. The rearrangement uses TRBV20-1 and TRBJ1-2; D not resolved. The CDR3 is 12 residues long. Germline V gives CDR1 DFQATT, CDR2 SNEGSKA (reference sequence). V lost 4 bases to trimming and J lost 1 base, with 7 bases between them. The CDR3 is CSATRNNYGYTF. CDR3 DNA: TGCAGTGCTACACGAAATAACTATGGCTACACCTTC.

The J gene is TRBJ2-7, the V gene TRBV6-5, with 7 bases that match TRBD2. The V gene end was trimmed by 2 bases and the J gene end by 6 bases; junction bases not matched to a gene: 13. The germline V gene has CDR1 MNHEY and CDR2 SVGAGI. This CDR3 comprises 16 residues. This CDR3 reads CASSYTSFGGNREQYF. The CDR3 nucleotides are TGTGCCAGCAGTTACACAAGTTTCGGGGGGAATCGCGAGCAGTACTTC.

V and J are TRBV29-1 and TRBJ2-3; D remains ambiguous. CDR1 and CDR2 from the germline V gene are SQVTM and ANQGSEA. The CDR3 covers 12 residues. Between the trimmed V and J ends, which lost 0 bases and 4 bases, there was a span of 5 bases. CDR3 protein: CSVEDSSDTQYF. As DNA, the CDR3 is TGCAGCGTTGAAGATTCATCAGATACGCAGTATTTT.

This clonotype was seen ten or more times. The chain links TRBV6-2 or TRBV6-3 to TRBJ1-5; 8 bases map to TRBD1. The CDR3 is 17 amino acids. After removal of 4 bases from V and 3 bases from J, the junction contained 11 bases not matched to a gene. Germline CDR1 and CDR2: MNHEY and SVGEGT. CDR3 loop: CASSWGPTGGYNQPQHF. CDR3 nucleotide sequence: TGTGCCAGCAGTTGGGGGCCAACAGGGGGTTACAATCAGCCCCAGCATTTT.

At least ten counts were recorded for this clonotype. This sequence joins TRBV11-1 and TRBJ2-7; 11 bases map to TRBD2. Germline V lookup: CDR1 SGHAT, CDR2 FQDESV (reference sequence). Unmatched junction bases numbered 3, after V lost 5 bases and J lost 6 bases. The CDR3 runs 13 residues. The CDR3, as DNA: TGTGCCAGCAGCCCCGGGACTAGCGGCGAGCAGTACTTC. It translates to CASSPGTSGEQYF.

This clonotype was detected ten times or more. The chain uses TRBV28 and TRBJ1-1; TRBD1 is a possible D gene (5 bases). Per germline, CDR1 MDHEN and CDR2 SYDVKM. This CDR3 is 13 amino acids long. Between the trimmed V and J ends, which lost 5 bases and 6 bases, there was a span of 13 bases. The DNA of the CDR3 is TGTGCCAGCAGTCCATCAGAGACAGCTGAAGCTTTCTTT. It specifies CASSPSETAEAFF.

This clonotype was seen more than once but under ten times. The CDR3 loop reads CSARDSSGRASYEQYF. The CDR3 DNA is TGCAGTGCTAGAGATTCCTCAGGGAGGGCGTCCTACGAGCAGTACTTC. The gene calls are TRBV20-1 and TRBJ2-7, with 7 bases matching TRBD2. This CDR3 is 16 amino acids long. The V segment lost 0 bases and the J segment 1 base; nucleotides outside the gene matches: 9. Germline V gene lookup returns CDR1 DFQATT and CDR2 SNEGSKA (reference sequence).

This clonotype has a count of ten or more. This sequence joins TRBV7-9 and TRBJ1-2; D gene uncertain. Germline loops: CDR1 SEHNR, CDR2 FQNEAQ (reference sequence). The CDR3 contains 11 residues. Trimming shortened V by 5 bases and J by 5 bases, and 6 bases separated the two germline ends. The CDR3 DNA reads as TGTGCCAGCAGCCCTGAGTATGGCTACACCTTC. This gives the protein CASSPEYGYTF. Full variable domain (missing parts from reference TRBV7-9 and TRBJ1-2): DTGVSQNPRHKITKRGQNVTFRCDPISEHNRLYWYRQTLGQGPEFLTYFQNEAQLEKSRLLSDRFSAERPKGSFSTLEIQRTEQGDSAMYLCASSPEYGYTFGSGTRLTVV.

This clonotype was seen repeatedly, ten times or more. The V call is TRBV11-2, the J call TRBJ1-1, with D uncertain. Germline CDR1 and CDR2: SGHAT and FQNNGV. This CDR3 has 12 amino acids. V was cut by 4 bases and J by 9 bases, with 12 bases left in between. CDR3 loop: CASSSKGYKAFF. The CDR3 DNA reads as TGTGCCAGCAGCTCAAAGGGATATAAAGCTTTCTTT.

This clonotype was recorded many times. The chain employs TRBV7-3 and TRBJ2-3; 8 bases line up with TRBD2. In germline, CDR1 is SGHTA, CDR2 FQGTGA. The V and J ends lost 2 bases and 0 bases, in that order; junction bases with no gene match: 1. The CDR3 length is 15 residues. The CDR3 DNA is TGTGCCAGCAGCTTACAGCGGGGGAGCACAGATACGCAGTATTTT. It specifies CASSLQRGSTDTQYF.

This clonotype was detected many times. The chain combines TRBV7-9 with TRBJ2-1; no definite D call. CDR1 and CDR2 (germline): SEHNR, FQNEAQ (reference sequence). The germline V and J ends were trimmed by 1 base and 4 bases, with 2 bases remaining between them. This CDR3 comprises 12 residues. The CDR3 DNA sequence: TGTGCCAGCAGCTTAGGGTACAATGAGCAGTTCTTC. It translates to CASSLGYNEQFF.

This clonotype was detected only a few times. This chain uses TRBV3-1 with TRBJ2-2; TRBD2 matches 7 bases. The germline CDR1 and CDR2 sequences are LGHDT and YNNKEL (reference sequence). The CDR3 contains 16 residues. The junction had 5 bases not matched to a gene; V was cut back by 3 bases and J by 1 base. This CDR3 reads CASSQGGGWNTGELFF. The CDR3, as DNA: TGTGCCAGCAGCCAGGGCGGGGGTTGGAACACCGGGGAGCTGTTTTTT.

This clonotype was seen ten or more times. J is TRBJ2-1 and V is TRBV7-2; D is unresolved. Germline-derived CDR1 and CDR2 are SGHTA and FQGNSA. The CDR3 is 15 residues long. Trimming cost V 7 bases and J 1 base, with 14 bases left between them. The CDR3 bases are TGTGCCAGCATCAGGACGGCGTCATCCTACAATGAGCAGTTCTTC. Translation gives CASIRTASSYNEQFF.

Worth noting for this clonotype: A much larger clone differs by one base, so this may be a read error. The gene calls are TRBV6-2 or TRBV6-3 and TRBJ2-1; the D call may be TRBD1 or TRBD2 (7 bases each). In germline, CDR1 is MNHEY, CDR2 SVGEGT. This CDR3 is built from 12 residues. CDR3 coding DNA: TGTGCCAGCAGGGGAGGGGGCAATGGGCAGTTCTTC. Translating it yields CASRGGGNGQFF.

This clonotype was observed at least ten times. The chain links TRBV29-1 to TRBJ2-7; D call uncertain. The germline V and J ends were trimmed by 8 bases and 0 bases, with 11 bases remaining between them. The CDR3 length is 12 residues. Per the germline V gene, CDR1 is SQVTM and CDR2 is ANQGSEA. CDR3 sequence (DNA): TGCAGCTACTTTGGAAACTCCTACGAGCAGTACTTC. This sequence encodes CSYFGNSYEQYF.

This clonotype occurred many times. The rearrangement links TRBV3-1 to TRBJ2-7, with D perhaps given as TRBD1 or TRBD2 (5 bases each). Germline V lookup: CDR1 LGHDT, CDR2 YNNKEL (reference sequence). V shed 4 bases and J shed 7 bases, with 17 bases lying between them. This CDR3 is built from 14 residues. CDR3 sequence: CASSRALGVAEQYF. CDR3 nucleotide sequence: TGTGCCAGCAGCCGGGCCTTGGGGGTGGCTGAGCAGTACTTC.

In its sample, this clonotype was seen many times. The chain recombines TRBV28 with TRBJ2-7; D perhaps matches TRBD2 (6 bases). Germline V gene data show CDR1 as MDHEN and CDR2 as SYDVKM. This CDR3 is 15 amino acids long. The V and J ends lost 6 bases and 1 base respectively, with 16 bases between them. CDR3 coding DNA: TGTGCCAGCAGCCGAGTTGAGGGACTTTCCTACGAGCAGTACTTC. This sequence encodes CASSRVEGLSYEQYF.

This clonotype was observed a few times. V is TRBV28 and J is TRBJ1-1; D uncertain. The CDR3 runs 14 residues. Germline-derived CDR1 and CDR2 are MDHEN and SYDVKM. V was shortened by 5 bases and J by 0 bases, with 10 bases between the two germline ends. CDR3 DNA: TGTGCCAGCAGTGGAAGGATCATGAACACTGAAGCTTTCTTT. Residues: CASSGRIMNTEAFF. The full variable domain, completed using reference TRBV28 and TRBJ1-1, is DVKVTQSSRYLVKRTGEKVFLECVQDMDHENMFWYRQDPGLGLRLIYFSYDVKMKEKGDIPEGYSVSREKKERFSLILESASTNQTSMYLCASSGRIMNTEAFFGQGTRLTVV.

V is TRBV7-3 and J is TRBJ2-3; 10 bases fit TRBD2. CDR3 length equals 16 residues. V lost 5 bases, J lost 5 bases, and 10 bases stayed unmatched. CDR1 is SGHTA, CDR2 FQGTGA, per germline. CDR3 residues: CASSLAGVHGVDTQYF. The CDR3 nucleotides are TGTGCCAGCAGCCTAGCGGGGGTGCATGGGGTAGATACGCAGTATTTT.